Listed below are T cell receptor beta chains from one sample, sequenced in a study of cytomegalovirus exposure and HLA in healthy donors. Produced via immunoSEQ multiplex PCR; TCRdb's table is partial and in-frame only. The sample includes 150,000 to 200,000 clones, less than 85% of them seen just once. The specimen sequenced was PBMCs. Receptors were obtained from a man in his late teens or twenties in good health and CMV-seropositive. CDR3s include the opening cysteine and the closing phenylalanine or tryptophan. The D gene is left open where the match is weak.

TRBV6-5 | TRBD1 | CASRPADREGGYTF
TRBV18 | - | CASSPGGQETQYF
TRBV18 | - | CASSPSNPGDTEAFF
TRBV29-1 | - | CSVTGLSRLNEQFF
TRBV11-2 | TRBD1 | CASKQGAGGELFF
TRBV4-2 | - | CASSQITGNTEAFF
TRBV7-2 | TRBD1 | CASGQTGGYGYTF
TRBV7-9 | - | CASSRAGVYEQYF
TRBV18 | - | CASSPPGGGGPDTQYF
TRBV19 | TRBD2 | CASSIDTSGATYNEQFF
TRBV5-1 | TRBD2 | CASSSALAGVNTGELFF
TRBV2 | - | CASRPGAQETQYF
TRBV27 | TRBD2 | CASSPGLAGGPFNEQYF
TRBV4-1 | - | CASSQSAQVDEKLFF
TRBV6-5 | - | CASSPGSSSYNEQFF
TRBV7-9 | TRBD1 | CASSRDRGQPQHF
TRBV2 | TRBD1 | CASYRGQNTEAFF
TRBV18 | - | CASSIDTGELFF
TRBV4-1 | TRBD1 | CASSQGQGAWEQFF
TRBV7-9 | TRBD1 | CASSGQGEELFF
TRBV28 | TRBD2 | CASSSFLAGRYEQYF
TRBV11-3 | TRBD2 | CASSLTSGSFTGELFF
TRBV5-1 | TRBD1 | CASSLEGADTEAFF
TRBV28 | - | CASSSPGQPTYEQYF
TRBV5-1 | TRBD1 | CASSLGRQGDGYTF
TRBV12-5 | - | CASGNPPPGSPYGYTF
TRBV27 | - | CASSPGYSNQPQHF
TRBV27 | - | CASSLSLVSDTQYF
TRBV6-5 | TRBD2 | CASSYLKTSTVYEQYF
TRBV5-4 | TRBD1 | CASSSVLTGRGYTF
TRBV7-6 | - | CASTPLLDGQNYGYTF
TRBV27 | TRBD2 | CASRARGTSGKETQYF
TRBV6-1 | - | CASSGLHTQYF
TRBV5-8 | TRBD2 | CASSLRLAGGSREQFF
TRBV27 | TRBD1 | CASTRQGENSPLHF
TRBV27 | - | CASSFGGAQPQHF
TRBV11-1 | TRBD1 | CASTLSSILTGWTNEQYF
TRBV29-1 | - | CSVVASGYYEQYF
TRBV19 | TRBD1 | CATTWTGSNTEAFF
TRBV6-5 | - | CASSYGEALYNEQFF